This TCR beta chain was obtained from a study of vaccination and CD4 T cells after COVID-19. The overall study: Six males and four females, two Hispanic, made up the convalescents. Either a CEFX pool, an HIV-1 Nef pool, or no peptide was added to control cultures. Post-vaccination samples were procured at a median of approximately 72 days following dose two (range 14 to 241).

Documented treatment: approximately nine-day PBMC culture with coronavirus spike peptide pools or control peptides (ViraFEST assay). Peptide-pool expansion of antigen-specific T cells preceded TCR sequencing in ViraFEST. Trimming removed 5 bases from V and 2 bases from J, with 19 bases in between. Germline V gene data show CDR1 as MNHEY and CDR2 as SVGEGT. The CDR3 totals 16 residues. Notes on this clonotype: Its antigen is undetermined.

The study sequenced cultured CD4+ T cell DNA using the Oncomine TCR Beta short-read assay. TCRdb called the PCR reads again in MiXCR, with one record for every CDR3 protein. The sample records about 15,000 distinct CDR3 sequences, 70% to 75% being singletons. The sample consisted of CD4+ T cells from blood, cultured in vitro. This TCR came from a human donor who had recovered from COVID-19. V is TRBV6-2 or TRBV6-3 and J is TRBJ2-7; either TRBD1 or TRBD2 may supply D (5 bases each). The CDR3 loop is CASSQRWDGRTYEQYF. DNA for the CDR3: TGTGCCAGCAGTCAACGGTGGGACGGACGAACCTACGAGCAGTACTTC.